This T cell receptor beta chain was identified in a study of cytomegalovirus exposure and HLA in healthy donors. Findings and limits, study-wide: Some public TCRs appeared in many individuals, while most sequences were rare. Most of the CMV-associated TCR beta chains (in a later analysis) appeared to be HLA-restricted.

Only a few counts were recorded for this clone. The antigen is undetermined. The PCR ran on 60 Vbeta and 13 Jbeta primers. Sequencing was performed with immunoSEQ multiplex PCR; in TCRdb, only in-frame clones are kept and a portion is missing. The sample holds some 57,000 clones, about 71% seen once. The trim removed 4 bases at V and 4 bases at J, leaving 6 bases unmatched. The germline V gene has CDR1 LGHNA and CDR2 YSLEER. There are 14 residues in the CDR3. The V and J genes are TRBV4-3 and TRBJ2-5, with 7 bases fitting TRBD1. The receptor was isolated from a woman aged 55-70 years in good health and CMV-seropositive. The sample comprised PBMCs. CDR3: CASSLTEGAETQYF. CDR3 in DNA: TGCGCCAGCAGCCTTACCGAGGGGGCAGAGACCCAGTACTTC.